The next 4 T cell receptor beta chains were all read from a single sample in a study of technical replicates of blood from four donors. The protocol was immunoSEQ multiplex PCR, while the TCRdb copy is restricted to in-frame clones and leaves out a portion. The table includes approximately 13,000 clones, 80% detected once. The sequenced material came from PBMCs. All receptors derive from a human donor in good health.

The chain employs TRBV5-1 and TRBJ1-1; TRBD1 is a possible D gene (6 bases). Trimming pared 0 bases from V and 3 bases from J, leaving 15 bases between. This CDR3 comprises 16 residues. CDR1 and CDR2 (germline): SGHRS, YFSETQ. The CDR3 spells CASSLGWGRTDTEAFF. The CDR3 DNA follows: TGCGCCAGCAGCTTGGGCTGGGGGCGCACGGACACTGAAGCTTTCTTT. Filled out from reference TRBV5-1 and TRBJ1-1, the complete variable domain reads KAGVTQTPRYLIKTRGQQVTLSCSPISGHRSVSWYQQTPGQGLQFLFEYFSETQRNKGNFPGRFSGRQFSNSRSEMNVSTLELGDSALYLCASSLGWGRTDTEAFFGQGTRLTVV.

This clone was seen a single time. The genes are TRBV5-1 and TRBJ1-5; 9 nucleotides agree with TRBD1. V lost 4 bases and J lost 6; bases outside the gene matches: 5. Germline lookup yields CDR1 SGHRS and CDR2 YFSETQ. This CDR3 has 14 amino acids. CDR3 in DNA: TGCGCCAGCAGCCCGGGACAGGGTTTTCAGCCCCAGCATTTT. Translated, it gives CASSPGQGFQPQHF.

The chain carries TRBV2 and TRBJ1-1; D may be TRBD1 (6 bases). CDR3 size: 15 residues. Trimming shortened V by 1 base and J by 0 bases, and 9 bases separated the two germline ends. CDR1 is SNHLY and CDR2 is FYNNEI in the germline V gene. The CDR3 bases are TGTGCCAGCAGTGAAGGTACAGGGCTGAACACTGAAGCTTTCTTT. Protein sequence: CASSEGTGLNTEAFF. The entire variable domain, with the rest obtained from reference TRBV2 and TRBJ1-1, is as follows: EPEVTQTPSHQVTQMGQEVILRCVPISNHLYFYWYRQILGQKVEFLVSFYNNEISEKSEIFDDQFSVERPDGSNFTLKIRSTKLEDSAMYFCASSEGTGLNTEAFFGQGTRLTVV.

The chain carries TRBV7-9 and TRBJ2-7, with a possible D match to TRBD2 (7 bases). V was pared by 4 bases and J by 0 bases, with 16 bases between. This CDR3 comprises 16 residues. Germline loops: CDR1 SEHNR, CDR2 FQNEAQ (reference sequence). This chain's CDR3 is CASSSEGGRVSYEQYF. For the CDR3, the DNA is TGTGCCAGCAGCTCGGAGGGGGGGCGGGTCTCCTACGAGCAGTACTTC.